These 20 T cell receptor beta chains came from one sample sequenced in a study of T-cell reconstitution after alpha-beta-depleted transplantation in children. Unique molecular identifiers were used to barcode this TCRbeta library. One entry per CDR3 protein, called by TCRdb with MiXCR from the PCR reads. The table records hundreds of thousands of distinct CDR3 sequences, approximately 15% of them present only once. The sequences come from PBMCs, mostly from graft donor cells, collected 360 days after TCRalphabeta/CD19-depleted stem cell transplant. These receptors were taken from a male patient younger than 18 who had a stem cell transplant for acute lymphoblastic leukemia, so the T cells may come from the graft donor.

The DNA for the CDR3 is TGTGCCAGCAGCACTAGCGGACCCTACAATGAGCAGTTCTTC. Translating gives CASSTSGPYNEQFF. The chain is built from TRBV11-2 and TRBJ2-1; 8 bases are a match to TRBD2. Germline V gene data show CDR1 as SGHAT and CDR2 as FQNNGV. Trimming cost V 5 bases and J 2 bases; bases outside gene matches: 2. This CDR3 has 14 residues.

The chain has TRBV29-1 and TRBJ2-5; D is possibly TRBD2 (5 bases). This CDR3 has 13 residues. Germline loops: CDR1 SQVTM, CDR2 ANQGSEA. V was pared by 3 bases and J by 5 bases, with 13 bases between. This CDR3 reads CSVDYGKWETQYF. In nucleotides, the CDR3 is TGCAGCGTTGATTACGGGAAGTGGGAGACCCAGTACTTC.

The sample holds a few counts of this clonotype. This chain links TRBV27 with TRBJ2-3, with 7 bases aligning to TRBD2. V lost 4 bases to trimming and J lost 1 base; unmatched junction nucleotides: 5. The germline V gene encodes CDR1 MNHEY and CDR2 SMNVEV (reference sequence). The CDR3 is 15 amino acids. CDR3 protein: CASSWGGSGTDTQYF. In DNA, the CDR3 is TGTGCCAGCAGTTGGGGCGGGAGTGGCACAGATACGCAGTATTTT.

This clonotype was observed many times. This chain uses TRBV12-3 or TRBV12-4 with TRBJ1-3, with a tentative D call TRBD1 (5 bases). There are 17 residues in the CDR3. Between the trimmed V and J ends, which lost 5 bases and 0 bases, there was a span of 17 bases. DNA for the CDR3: TGTGCCAGCAGTCGCCCGGTGGGACGGCTCTCTGGAAACACCATATATTTT. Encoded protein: CASSRPVGRLSGNTIYF.

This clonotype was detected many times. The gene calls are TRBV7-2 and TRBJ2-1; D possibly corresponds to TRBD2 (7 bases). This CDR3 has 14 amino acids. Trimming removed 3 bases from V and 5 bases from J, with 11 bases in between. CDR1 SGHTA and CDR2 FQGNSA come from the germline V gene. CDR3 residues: CASSFGGPNNEQFF. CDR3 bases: TGTGCCAGCAGCTTCGGGGGGCCCAACAATGAGCAGTTCTTC.

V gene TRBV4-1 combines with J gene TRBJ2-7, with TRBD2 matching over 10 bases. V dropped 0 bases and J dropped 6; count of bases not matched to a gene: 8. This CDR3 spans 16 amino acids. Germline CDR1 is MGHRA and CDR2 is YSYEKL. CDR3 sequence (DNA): TGCGCCAGCAGCCAAGAGAGGGGGCTAGCGGGAGTCGAGCAGTACTTC. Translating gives CASSQERGLAGVEQYF.

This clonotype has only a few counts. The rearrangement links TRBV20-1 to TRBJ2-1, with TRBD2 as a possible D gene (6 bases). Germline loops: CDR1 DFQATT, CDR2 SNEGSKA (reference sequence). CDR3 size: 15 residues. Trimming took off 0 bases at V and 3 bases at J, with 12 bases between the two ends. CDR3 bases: TGCAGTGCTAGAGAGGACGGGAGAGTCTACAATGAGCAGTTCTTC. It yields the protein CSAREDGRVYNEQFF.

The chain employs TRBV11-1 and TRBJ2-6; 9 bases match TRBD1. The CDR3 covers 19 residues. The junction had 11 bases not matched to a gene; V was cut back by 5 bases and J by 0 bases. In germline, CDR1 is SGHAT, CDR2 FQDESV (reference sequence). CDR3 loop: CASSPLPGQGNSGANVLTF. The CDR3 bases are TGTGCCAGCAGCCCACTCCCGGGACAGGGCAACTCTGGGGCCAACGTCCTGACTTTC.

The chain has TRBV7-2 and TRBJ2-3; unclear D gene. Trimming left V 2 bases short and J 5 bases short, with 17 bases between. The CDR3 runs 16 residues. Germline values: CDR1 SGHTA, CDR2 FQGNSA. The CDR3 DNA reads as TGTGCCAGCAGCTTAATCGGACGAAAATTAGAAGATACGCAGTATTTT. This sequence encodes CASSLIGRKLEDTQYF.

The CDR3 reads CASSGLQGLYGYTF. The CDR3 region has the DNA TGTGCCAGCAGTGGGCTACAGGGTCTCTATGGCTACACCTTC. The rearrangement joins TRBV2 to TRBJ1-2; a weak D match, TRBD1 (6 bases). Germline CDR1 SNHLY, CDR2 FYNNEI. The CDR3 has 14 residues. The germline V and J ends were trimmed by 4 bases and 4 bases, with 13 bases remaining between them.

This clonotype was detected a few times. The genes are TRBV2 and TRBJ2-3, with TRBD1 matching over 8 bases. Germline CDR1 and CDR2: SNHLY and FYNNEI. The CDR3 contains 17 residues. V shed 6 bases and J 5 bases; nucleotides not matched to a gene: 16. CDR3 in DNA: TGTGCCAGCAGCCTTTTCCAGGGGGCGAGGGCCCAAGATACGCAGTATTTT. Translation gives CASSLFQGARAQDTQYF.

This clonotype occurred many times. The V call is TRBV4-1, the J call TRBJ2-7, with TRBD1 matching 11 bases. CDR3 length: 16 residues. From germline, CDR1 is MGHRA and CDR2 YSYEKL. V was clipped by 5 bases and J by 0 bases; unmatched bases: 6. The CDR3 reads CASSTRTGGSSYEQYF. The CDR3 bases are TGCGCCAGCAGCACCCGGACAGGGGGCAGCTCCTACGAGCAGTACTTC.

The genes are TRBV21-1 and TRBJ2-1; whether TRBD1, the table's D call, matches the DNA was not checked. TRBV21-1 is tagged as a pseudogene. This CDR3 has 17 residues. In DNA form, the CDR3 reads TGTGCCAGCAGCAAAGTCCCCACAGGGGGACCCTACAATGAGCAGTTCTTC. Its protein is CASSKVPTGGPYNEQFF.

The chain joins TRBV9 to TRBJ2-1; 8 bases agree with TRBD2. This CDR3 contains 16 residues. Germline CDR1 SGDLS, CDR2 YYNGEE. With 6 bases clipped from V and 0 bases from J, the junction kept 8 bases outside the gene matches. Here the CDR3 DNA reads TGTGCCAGCAATCTTGGCGGGGGGCCCTCCTACAATGAGCAGTTCTTC. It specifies CASNLGGGPSYNEQFF.

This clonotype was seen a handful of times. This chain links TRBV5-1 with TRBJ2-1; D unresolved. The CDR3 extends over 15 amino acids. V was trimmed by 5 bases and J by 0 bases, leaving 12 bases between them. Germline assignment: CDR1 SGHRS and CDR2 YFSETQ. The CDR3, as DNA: TGCGCCAGCAGGCCGTCTTTTAGCTCCTACAATGAGCAGTTCTTC. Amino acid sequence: CASRPSFSSYNEQFF.

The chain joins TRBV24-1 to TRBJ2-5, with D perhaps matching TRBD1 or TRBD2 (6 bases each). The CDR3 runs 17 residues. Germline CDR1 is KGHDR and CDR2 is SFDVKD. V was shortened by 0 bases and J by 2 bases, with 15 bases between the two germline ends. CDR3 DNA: TGTGCCACCAGTGATTTGGGGGGGCTGAATGGGCAAGAGACCCAGTACTTC. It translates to CATSDLGGLNGQETQYF.

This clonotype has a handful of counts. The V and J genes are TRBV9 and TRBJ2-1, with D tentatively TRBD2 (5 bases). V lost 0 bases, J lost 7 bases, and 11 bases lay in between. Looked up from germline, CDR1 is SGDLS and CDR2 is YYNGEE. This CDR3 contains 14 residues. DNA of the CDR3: TGTGCCAGCAGCGTAGACCCTAGCTGGAATGAGCAGTTCTTC. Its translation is CASSVDPSWNEQFF.

CDR3 in DNA: TGCGCCAGCAGCCAAGATTTTATGGCGGTCTACACAGATACGCAGTATTTT. It encodes CASSQDFMAVYTDTQYF. V gene TRBV4-1 combines with J gene TRBJ2-3; D gene ambiguous. The CDR3 runs to 17 residues. Looked up from germline, CDR1 is MGHRA and CDR2 is YSYEKL. The V gene lost 0 bases and the J gene lost 2 bases, with 15 bases spanning the gap.

The CDR3 loop is CATSDPRDGTARETQYF. The CDR3 bases are TGTGCCACCAGTGACCCTCGCGACGGAACCGCTAGAGAGACCCAGTACTTC. This chain links TRBV24-1 with TRBJ2-5, with D unclear. Germline assignment: CDR1 KGHDR and CDR2 SFDVKD. Trimming took 4 bases from V and 4 from J, leaving 21 bases between them. This CDR3 spans 17 amino acids.

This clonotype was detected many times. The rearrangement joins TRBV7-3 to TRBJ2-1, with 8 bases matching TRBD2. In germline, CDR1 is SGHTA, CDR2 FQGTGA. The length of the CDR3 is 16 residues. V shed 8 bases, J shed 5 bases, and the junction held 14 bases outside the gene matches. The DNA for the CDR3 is TGTGCCAGCCGCAATGGGTTAGCGGGACGAAACAATGAGCAGTTCTTC. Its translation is CASRNGLAGRNNEQFF.